This TCR beta chain was identified in a study of shared clonotypes between healthy human individuals. The DNA input per sorted-subset replicate PCR was about 0.2 ug, corresponding to 32,000 or so T cell genomes. The data were produced by immunoSEQ multiplex PCR, yet TCRdb's version contains in-frame clones alone and is incomplete. Of approximately 340,000 clones in the sample, 73% were seen once. This clone was counted a single time. Its antigen is unidentified. General study points: A handful of donors held around 5% of naive CD4 clonotypes in common.

V lost 5 bases, J lost 1 base, and 11 bases lay in between. The CDR3 is made up of 14 amino acids. In germline, CDR1 is MNHNS, CDR2 SASEGT. This clonotype was obtained from a man aged 30 to 45 in good health. The sequencing input was memory CD4+ T cells sorted from blood. Noted subset: CD45RA-negative fraction. The chain recombines TRBV6-1 with TRBJ1-1; a possible D gene is TRBD1 (5 bases). CDR3 in amino acids: CASSWDPRNTEAFF. CDR3 coding DNA: TGTGCCAGCAGTTGGGACCCAAGGAACACTGAAGCTTTCTTT.